Presented here are 18 T cell receptor beta chains from one specimen sequenced in a study of Ad26.COV2.S vaccination and SARS-CoV-2 variants (dated by TCRdb to the early 2020s). The label giving this sample's treatment or condition can be read as: some 20 received Ad26.COV2.S at low or high dose, single or two shots; 5 received placebo; per-sample allocation not given. Repertoires of vaccine and placebo recipients were sequenced from samples taken on day 63 after the first injection. Libraries were built with the immunoSEQ multiplex PCR assay. Sourced from immuneACCESS, this table was stored by TCRdb with only in-frame sequences that have V and J called. A share of the clones is absent; for the studies checked, an unresolved V gene accounts for under half, and the remainder has no known explanation. A total of approximately 300,000 clones appear in this sample, around 84% of them only once. The biggest ten clones account for 1.9% of the sample.

The sequencing used peripheral blood, collected in a trial of Ad26.COV2.S vaccine versus placebo. These receptors came from a person aged 18 to 59 who received the Ad26.COV2.S COVID-19 vaccine or a placebo.

This clone has just a few counts. The chain joins TRBV19 to TRBJ1-2; D remains unclear. Germline V gene data show CDR1 as LNHDA and CDR2 as SQIVND (reference sequence). The CDR3 runs to 13 residues. Trimming left V 3 bases short and J 8 bases short, with 13 bases between. CDR3 coding DNA: TGTGCCAGTAGTATCTTCGGGGTGTCAGGCTACACCTTC. Amino acids: CASSIFGVSGYTF.

This clone was recorded once. The chain carries TRBV6-2 or TRBV6-3 and TRBJ2-7, with 7 bases identical to TRBD1. CDR1 and CDR2 from the germline V gene are MNHEY and SVGEGT. This CDR3 has 15 residues. Trimming took 2 bases from V and 0 from J; bases not matched to a gene: 4. The CDR3 nucleotides are TGTGCCAGCAGTTACGGAAGGGACAGCTCCTACGAGCAGTACTTC. Translating gives CASSYGRDSSYEQYF.

This chain connects TRBV2 to TRBJ2-3, with D possibly TRBD1 on 6 matching bases. The CDR3 is made up of 12 amino acids. CDR1 and CDR2 from the germline V gene are SNHLY and FYNNEI. Trimming stripped 8 bases from V and 4 bases from J, with 10 bases between. DNA of the CDR3: TGTGCCAGCCTAGGGGGTTCAGATACGCAGTATTTT. The encoded protein is CASLGGSDTQYF. The whole variable domain, filled in from reference TRBV2 and TRBJ2-3, reads EPEVTQTPSHQVTQMGQEVILRCVPISNHLYFYWYRQILGQKVEFLVSFYNNEISEKSEIFDDQFSVERPDGSNFTLKIRSTKLEDSAMYFCASLGGSDTQYFGPGTRLTVL.

The chain combines TRBV29-1 with TRBJ1-2; D may be TRBD1 (5 bases). The CDR3 extends over 12 amino acids. CDR1 and CDR2 (germline): SQVTM, ANQGSEA. V lost 4 bases and J lost 0, with 6 bases in between. CDR3 region: CSVGQTNYGYTF. Here the CDR3 DNA reads TGCAGCGTTGGACAGACTAACTATGGCTACACCTTC.

The CDR3 nucleotides read TGCAGTGCTACTGACAGGAACAATTCACCCCTCCACTTT. Residues: CSATDRNNSPLHF. The chain employs TRBV20-1 and TRBJ1-6; D is perhaps TRBD1 (6 bases). Trimming removed 4 bases at V and 7 bases at J, with 11 bases between. The CDR3 loop spans 13 amino acids. CDR1 DFQATT and CDR2 SNEGSKA come from the germline V gene (reference sequence).

This sequence joins TRBV7-2 and TRBJ1-1; D gene unclear. The CDR3 sequence is 16 residues long. Germline loops: CDR1 SGHTA, CDR2 FQGNSA. The germline V and J ends were trimmed by 5 bases and 3 bases, with 19 bases remaining between them. Here the CDR3 DNA reads TGTGCCAGCAGCCCTACTAGATTGCCGGATGACACTGAAGCTTTCTTT. Translating it yields CASSPTRLPDDTEAFF.

This rearrangement joins TRBV10-1 to TRBJ1-2, with 9 positions matching TRBD1. Germline trimming cut 6 bases from V and 1 base from J; bases unmatched to any gene: 6. The CDR3 contains 15 residues. Germline CDR1 is WNHNN and CDR2 is SYGVQD (reference sequence). CDR3 loop: CASSGTGRFNYGYTF. The CDR3 DNA reads as TGCGCCAGCAGCGGGACAGGGAGATTTAACTATGGCTACACCTTC.

V gene TRBV14 combines with J gene TRBJ1-3, with a weak D call TRBD1 (6 bases). The CDR3 runs 16 residues. The germline V gene has CDR1 SGHDN and CDR2 FVKESK. V was shortened by 4 bases and J by 4 bases, with 17 bases between the two germline ends. The CDR3 sequence is CASSRQQGLAGNTIYF. The CDR3 region has the DNA TGTGCCAGCAGCCGACAACAGGGACTAGCGGGAAACACCATATATTTT.

The chain is built from TRBV3-1 (or the pseudogene TRBV3-2) and TRBJ2-3, with 10 positions matching TRBD2. J was trimmed by 0 bases and V by 4 bases; bases with no gene match: 7. CDR3 length: 17 residues. The germline V gene has CDR1 LGHDT and CDR2 YNNKEL (reference sequence). DNA of the CDR3: TGTGCCAGCAGCCGACCCCTAGCGGGGGCTAGCACAGATACGCAGTATTTT. Its protein product is CASSRPLAGASTDTQYF.

Of note for this clone: Other DNA sequences in the sample encode the same CDR3. The rearrangement joins TRBV5-6 to TRBJ2-3; the match to TRBD2 covers 7 bases. V lost 4 bases and J lost 3; bases outside the gene matches: 8. Per germline, CDR1 SGHDT and CDR2 YYEEEE. The CDR3 consists of 15 residues. Here the CDR3 reads CASSPGGRLTDTQYF. The CDR3 bases are TGTGCCAGCAGCCCCGGGGGGAGATTAACAGATACGCAGTATTTT.

The genes are TRBV7-2 and TRBJ1-1, with D possibly being TRBD1 (6 bases). V dropped 5 bases and J dropped 4 bases, with 17 bases sitting between them. Per the germline V gene, CDR1 is SGHTA and CDR2 is FQGNSA. CDR3 length: 15 amino acids. Here the CDR3 reads CASSRSSGAGTEAFF. CDR3 coding DNA: TGTGCCAGCAGCAGATCCTCAGGGGCGGGCACTGAAGCTTTCTTT.

DNA of the CDR3: TGTGCCAGCAGCTTCGGGACAGGGACCCGCTACAATGAGCAGTTCTTC. Its translation: CASSFGTGTRYNEQFF. This rearrangement joins TRBV5-6 to TRBJ2-1; TRBD1 aligns across 9 bases. The CDR3 extends over 16 amino acids. Germline lookup yields CDR1 SGHDT and CDR2 YYEEEE. The trim removed 2 bases at V and 3 bases at J, leaving 6 bases unmatched. The variable domain in full, with the rest retrieved from reference TRBV5-6 and TRBJ2-1, is DAGVTQSPTHLIKTRGQQVTLRCSPKSGHDTVSWYQQALGQGPQFIFQYYEEEERQRGNFPDRFSGHQFPNYSSELNVNALLLGDSALYLCASSFGTGTRYNEQFFGPGTRLTVL.

This chain links TRBV6-2 or TRBV6-3 with TRBJ1-1, with D hard to call. The CDR3 contains 14 residues. CDR1 is MNHEY, CDR2 SVGEGT, per germline. Trimming left V 4 bases short and J 1 base short, with 10 bases between. CDR3 protein: CASSSPLPNTEAFF. For the CDR3, the DNA is TGTGCCAGCAGTTCCCCCCTTCCGAACACTGAAGCTTTCTTT.

The chain uses TRBV6-5 and TRBJ2-7; maybe TRBD2 (7 bases). Germline lookup yields CDR1 MNHEY and CDR2 SVGAGI. The ends were cut back, 0 bases at V and 6 bases at J, with 18 bases in the middle. This CDR3 has 16 amino acids. CDR3 protein: CASSYSGGVRVREQYF. The CDR3 nucleotides are TGTGCCAGCAGTTACTCAGGGGGGGTCAGGGTGCGCGAGCAGTACTTC.

This chain uses TRBV7-2 with TRBJ2-3; no reliable D call. The germline gives CDR1 SGHTA, CDR2 FQGNSA. The CDR3 extends over 11 amino acids. V was shortened by 0 bases and J by 6 bases, with 1 base between the two germline ends. The CDR3 sequence is CASSLADTQYF. CDR3 nucleotide sequence: TGTGCCAGCAGCTTAGCGGATACGCAGTATTTT.

This sequence joins TRBV5-1 and TRBJ1-3; D uncertain. Trimming left V 5 bases short and J 0 bases short, with 12 bases between. The CDR3 consists of 15 residues. The germline gives CDR1 SGHRS, CDR2 YFSETQ. In DNA form, the CDR3 reads TGCGCCAGCAGAACGGACGGGAGCTCTGGAAACACCATATATTTT. Its translation: CASRTDGSSGNTIYF.

V and J are TRBV7-8 and TRBJ2-5; 10 nucleotides agree with TRBD1. CDR1 SGHVS and CDR2 FQNEAQ come from the germline V gene. CDR3 length: 15 residues. The V segment lost 5 bases and the J segment 4 bases; nucleotides outside the gene matches: 7. The CDR3 nucleotides read TGTGCCAGCAGCCTCCGGGACAGGGGAGGAGAGACCCAGTACTTC. Translating it yields CASSLRDRGGETQYF.

The chain has TRBV5-1 and TRBJ2-5; weak D call: TRBD2 (6 bases). Germline CDR1 is SGHRS and CDR2 is YFSETQ. Deletions cut 4 bases from V and 4 bases from J, with 11 bases between. The CDR3 sequence is 13 residues long. For the CDR3, the DNA is TGCGCCAGCAGCGGTAATAGCGGAGAGACCCAGTACTTC. The encoded protein is CASSGNSGETQYF. Based on the CDR3 plus reference TRBV5-1 and TRBJ2-5, the full variable domain is KAGVTQTPRYLIKTRGQQVTLSCSPISGHRSVSWYQQTPGQGLQFLFEYFSETQRNKGNFPGRFSGRQFSNSRSEMNVSTLELGDSALYLCASSGNSGETQYFGPGTRLLVL.